The next 2 T cell receptor beta chains were all read from a single sample in a study of T cell changes during pregnancy in multiple sclerosis. Generated by immunoSEQ multiplex PCR, the TCRdb table keeps only in-frame clones and is missing some. In the table there are around 50,000 clones, about 93% of which are singletons. Source: CD4+ T cells from peripheral blood mononuclear cells, taken in the third trimester of pregnancy. These receptor sequences come from a female donor with multiple sclerosis, enrolled in a pregnancy study.

The V call is TRBV7-3, the J call TRBJ2-6; perhaps TRBD2 as D (6 bases). The CDR3 spans 15 residues. Germline V gives CDR1 SGHTA, CDR2 FQGTGA. Trimming pared 3 bases from V and 2 bases from J, leaving 8 bases between. CDR3 DNA sequence: TGTGCCAGCAGCTTCGGGGGAACTGGGGCCAACGTCCTGACTTTC. Translated, it gives CASSFGGTGANVLTF.

This clone was counted once. The chain employs TRBV27 and TRBJ2-7; 9 nucleotides align to TRBD1. The CDR3 loop spans 15 amino acids. In germline, CDR1 is MNHEY, CDR2 SMNVEV (reference sequence). With 0 bases clipped from V and 7 bases from J, the junction kept 7 bases outside the gene matches. CDR3 in DNA: TGTGCCAGCAGTTTATCGGGGACAGGGACCAGGGAGCAGTACTTC. This translates into CASSLSGTGTREQYF.